This T cell receptor beta chain was identified in a study of T cell repertoires in cytomegalovirus infection. Study details: Indications came from public TCR beta signatures; they pointed to CMV infection and to a matching HLA type.

Note on this clonotype: The antigen is not known. This may arise from a read error, as a much more abundant clone is one base away.

In germline, CDR1 is SGHTA, CDR2 FQGNSA. This CDR3 spans 17 amino acids. MiXCR, applied by TCRdb to the reads, yields one record per CDR3 protein. This table has 100,000 to 150,000 distinct CDR3 sequences, roughly 9% appearing once. Study-level points and caveats: The study identified carriers of CMV plus the relevant HLA from cumulative public TCR beta family frequency. HLA-C-restricted CMV clonotypes gave the most frequent clonotype in two of eight donors.

The specimen was PBMCs. The chain employs TRBV7-2 and TRBJ2-1; 10 bases are a match to TRBD2. The TCR sequence derives from a human donor in good health (CMV status not recorded). Some clones in this sample may be carry-over from other donors' samples. In nucleotides, the CDR3 is TGTGCCAGCAGCTTAGAGGCAGCGGGGGGGCCCCTCAATAAGCAGTTCTTC. Residues: CASSLEAAGGPLNKQFF.